This is a list of T cell receptor beta chains from one sample in a study of blood T cell repertoires in COVID-19. The protocol was immunoSEQ multiplex PCR, while the TCRdb copy is restricted to in-frame clones and leaves out a portion. This table holds about 81,000 clones, roughly 91% found once. The specimen was PBMCs or T cells enriched from blood (not recorded which). The source of these receptors is a woman between 50 and 59 years old with acute COVID-19. The CDR3 runs from the conserved cysteine through the conserved F or W. The D gene is left open where the match is weak. The listing skips clone size in some rows; elsewhere it reads once, few, many or a size class.

>TRBJ2-1|few|TRBD1|TRBV11-3|15
CASSPRTGKDNEQFF
TGTGCCAGCAGCCCCCGGACAGGGAAGGACAATGAGCAGTTCTTC
>TRBJ2-2|-|TRBD1|TRBV5-1|19
CASSLAVSSGTGVSGELFF
TGCGCCAGCAGCTTGGCCGTTAGTTCCGGGACAGGGGTGTCCGGGGAGCTGTTTTTT
>TRBJ2-7|-|-|TRBV4-3|14
CASSQDPGSYEQYF
TGCGCCAGCAGCCAAGATCCCGGCTCCTACGAGCAGTACTTC
>TRBJ1-4|-|-|TRBV23-1|17
CASSQPGEQITNEKLFF
TGCGCCAGCAGTCAACCGGGGGAACAAATAACTAATGAAAAACTGTTTTTT
>TRBJ1-2|-|-|TRBV5-4|15
CASSVPVGGDNGYTF
TGTGCCAGCAGCGTACCCGTGGGGGGGGATAATGGCTACACCTTC
>TRBJ2-5|-|-|TRBV9|16
CASSVGAGNVWETQYF
TGTGCCAGCAGCGTAGGTGCAGGGAATGTATGGGAGACCCAGTACTTC
>TRBJ2-1|-|TRBD1|TRBV7-6|15
CASSFQTGRYNEQFF
TGTGCCAGCAGCTTCCAGACAGGGCGATACAATGAGCAGTTCTTC
>TRBJ1-1|-|-|TRBV12-3/TRBV12-4|11
CASSPPAEAFF
TGTGCCAGCAGTCCTCCCGCTGAAGCTTTCTTT
>TRBJ2-2|once|-|TRBV7-2|17
CASSLVFGRANTGELFF
TGTGCCAGCAGCTTAGTATTTGGGCGCGCGAACACCGGGGAGCTGTTTTTT
>TRBJ2-2|-|TRBD2|TRBV4-2|20
CASSQDLVARVAGGPGELFF
TGTGCCAGCAGCCAAGATCTGGTCGCTCGGGTAGCGGGAGGGCCCGGGGAGCTGTTTTTT
>TRBJ2-1|-|-|TRBV2|12
CASSASDNEQFF
TGTGCCAGCAGTGCTAGCGACAATGAGCAGTTCTTC
>TRBJ2-3|-|-|TRBV6-5|15
CASRRSTGLTDTQYF
TGTGCCAGCAGGAGAAGTACTGGACTCACAGATACGCAGTATTTT
>TRBJ1-5|once|TRBD1|TRBV19|16
CATKTLDRGPNQPQHF
TGTGCCACCAAAACATTGGACAGGGGGCCCAATCAGCCCCAGCATTTT
>TRBJ2-3|-|TRBD2|TRBV4-3|18
CASSQGRLAGGGTDTQYF
TGCGCCAGCAGCCAAGGGAGACTAGCGGGAGGGGGAACAGATACGCAGTATTTT
>TRBJ2-7|-|TRBD2|TRBV7-2|14
CASSLAGGPGEQYF
TGTGCCAGCAGCCTAGCGGGAGGGCCGGGCGAGCAGTACTTC
>TRBJ1-6|-|-|TRBV30|15
CAWSVALSYNSPLHF
TGTGCCTGGAGTGTTGCCCTAAGCTATAATTCACCCCTCCACTTT
>TRBJ1-5|-|TRBD1|TRBV18|17
CASSPLQGVTSNQPQHF
TGTGCCAGCTCACCACTACAGGGGGTCACCTCTAATCAGCCCCAGCATTTT
>TRBJ2-5|-|-|TRBV6-5|13
CASISGMSGTQYF
TGTGCCAGCATCTCCGGAATGTCGGGGACCCAGTACTTC
>TRBJ1-4|-|TRBD1|TRBV5-1|15
CASSDPAQGGEKLFF
TGCGCCAGCAGCGACCCCGCACAGGGGGGAGAAAAACTGTTTTTT
>TRBJ1-2|-|-|TRBV2|12
CASILDTYGYTF
TGTGCCAGCATCCTTGACACGTATGGCTACACCTTC
>TRBJ2-2|-|-|TRBV5-1|15
CASTRRQGNTGELFF
TGCGCCAGCACCCGACGGCAGGGGAACACCGGGGAGCTGTTTTTT
>TRBJ2-7|-|TRBD2|TRBV3-1/TRBV3-2|16
CASSQDSSGTNYEQYF
TGTGCCAGCAGCCAAGATAGTAGCGGGACCAATTACGAGCAGTACTTC
>TRBJ1-1|-|-|TRBV25-1|13
CASSEGGWTEAFF
TGTGCCAGCAGTGAAGGGGGCTGGACTGAAGCTTTCTTT
>TRBJ2-7|-|-|TRBV21-1|18
CASSKIGWRTSVTYEQYF
TGTGCCAGCAGCAAAATCGGGTGGCGGACTAGCGTTACCTACGAGCAGTACTTC
>TRBJ2-5|-|TRBD2|TRBV7-3|15
CASSSSGLAEETQYF
TGTGCCAGCAGCTCTTCCGGACTAGCGGAAGAGACCCAGTACTTC
>TRBJ1-5|few|-|TRBV7-9|14
CASSWTDDNQPQHF
TGTGCCAGCAGCTGGACAGACGACAATCAGCCCCAGCATTTT
>TRBJ2-3|-|-|TRBV4-1|15
CASSQGSAGTDTQYF
TGCGCCAGCAGCCAAGGATCGGCCGGGACAGATACGCAGTATTTT
>TRBJ1-2|-|TRBD1|TRBV7-2|15
CASSSPGRGLDGYTF
TGTGCCAGCAGCTCCCCCGGGAGGGGGCTGGATGGCTACACCTTC
>TRBJ2-4|-|-|TRBV19|13
CASSIDLKNIQYF
TGTGCCAGTAGTATAGATCTTAAAAACATTCAGTACTTC
>TRBJ1-1|-|-|TRBV27|14
CASSFRGMNTEAFF
TGTGCCAGCAGTTTTCGAGGAATGAACACTGAAGCTTTCTTT
>TRBJ1-2|few|-|TRBV18|16
CASSPAETRQGYGYTF
TGTGCCAGCTCACCGGCCGAGACCCGACAAGGTTATGGCTACACCTTC
>TRBJ2-1|-|TRBD2|TRBV18|15
CASSQGTSGYNEQFF
TGTGCCAGCTCACAAGGGACTAGCGGTTACAATGAGCAGTTCTTC
>TRBJ2-2|-|-|TRBV6-1|14
CASSESGNTGELFF
TGTGCCAGCAGTGAGTCAGGGAACACCGGGGAGCTGTTTTTT
>TRBJ2-1|-|-|TRBV24-1|14
CATSDAGSWNEQFF
TGTGCCACCAGTGATGCGGGCTCTTGGAATGAGCAGTTCTTC
>TRBJ1-2|-|TRBD1|TRBV30|17
CAWSPGTWTGGVYGYTF
TGTGCCTGGAGTCCTGGGACGTGGACAGGGGGTGTCTATGGCTACACCTTC
>TRBJ2-4|-|-|TRBV19|14
CASSIRGSGDIQYF
TGTGCCAGTAGTATACGGGGGAGTGGTGACATTCAGTACTTC
>TRBJ2-1|once|TRBD2|TRBV5-1|17
CASSLWDRGGRYNEQFF
TGCGCCAGCAGCTTGTGGGATCGGGGGGGCCGTTACAATGAGCAGTTCTTC
>TRBJ2-2|few|TRBD2|TRBV6-2/TRBV6-3|15
CASSPAGANTGELFF
TGTGCCAGCAGTCCAGCGGGGGCGAACACCGGGGAGCTGTTTTTT
>TRBJ1-1|-|-|TRBV12-3/TRBV12-4|13
CASIPRVGDEAFF
TGTGCCAGCATCCCCCGGGTCGGGGATGAAGCTTTCTTT
>TRBJ2-5|-|TRBD2|TRBV3-1/TRBV3-2|15
CASSQERGGMETQYF
TGTGCCAGCAGCCAAGAAAGGGGAGGGATGGAGACCCAGTACTTC
>TRBJ2-1|-|-|TRBV27|14
CASSSTRGYNEQFF
TGTGCCAGCAGTTCGACACGGGGTTACAATGAGCAGTTCTTC
>TRBJ2-3|-|TRBD2|TRBV11-3|13
CASTLAFGDTQYF
TGTGCCAGCACACTAGCGTTTGGAGATACGCAGTATTTT
>TRBJ1-2|-|-|TRBV7-9|15
CASSPSIEPHYGYTF
TGTGCCAGCAGCCCATCGATTGAGCCCCACTATGGCTACACCTTC
>TRBJ2-5|-|-|TRBV24-1|11
CATAKEETQYF
TGTGCCACCGCTAAAGAAGAGACCCAGTACTTC
>TRBJ1-5|-|-|TRBV3-1/TRBV3-2|16
CASSHRDKGSNQPQHF
TGTGCCAGCAGCCACCGGGACAAGGGGAGCAATCAGCCCCAGCATTTT
>TRBJ1-1|-|-|TRBV3-1/TRBV3-2|14
CASSHGSGETEAFF
TGTGCCAGCAGCCACGGATCTGGAGAGACTGAAGCTTTCTTT